This T cell receptor beta chain was sequenced for a study of OX40 agonist ivuxolimab in advanced cancers. Study summary: Three patients had partial responses: one hepatocellular carcinoma, two cutaneous melanoma.

Autoimmune disease history or systemic immunosuppression was exclusionary. Study results and caveats: Certain nonresponders additionally had low normalized T-cell clonal expansion. On average, CD8+ T cells had more expanded clones than CD4+.

Using immunoSEQ multiplex PCR, the repertoire was profiled, and TCRdb retains in-frame clones only, with some absent. This sample yields about 80,000 clones, of which approximately 91% are seen a single time; 10% to 15% belongs to the top ten. The CDR3 runs 17 residues. Trimming took 5 bases from V and 2 from J; bases not matched to a gene: 11. CDR1 LNHDA and CDR2 SQIVND come from the germline V gene (reference sequence). Details on this clone: The target antigen is unknown.

The sample here was CD4+ or CD8+ T cells sorted from blood, taken in a trial of the OX40 agonist ivuxolimab. The receptor comes from an adult with an advanced solid tumor such as melanoma, head and neck, liver or kidney cancer. This chain connects TRBV19 to TRBJ2-7; TRBD1 matches 11 bases. CDR3 sequence (DNA): TGTGCCAGTAGTCCCGGGACAGGGGGACCCTTGCCCTACGAGCAGTACTTC. Translated: CASSPGTGGPLPYEQYF.